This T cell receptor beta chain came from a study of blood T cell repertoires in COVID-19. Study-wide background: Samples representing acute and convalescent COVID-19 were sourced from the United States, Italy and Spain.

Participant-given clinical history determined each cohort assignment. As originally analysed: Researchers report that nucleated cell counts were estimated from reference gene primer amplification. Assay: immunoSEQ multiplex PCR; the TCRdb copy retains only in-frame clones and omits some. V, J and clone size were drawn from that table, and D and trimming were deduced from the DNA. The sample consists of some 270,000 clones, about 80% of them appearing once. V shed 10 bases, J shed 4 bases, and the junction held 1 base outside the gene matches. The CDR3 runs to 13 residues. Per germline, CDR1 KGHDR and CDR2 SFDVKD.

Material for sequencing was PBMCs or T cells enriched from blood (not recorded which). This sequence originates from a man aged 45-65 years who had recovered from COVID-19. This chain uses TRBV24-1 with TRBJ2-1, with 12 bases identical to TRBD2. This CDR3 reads CATGLAGYNEQFF. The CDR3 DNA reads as TGTGCCACTGGACTAGCGGGGTACAATGAGCAGTTCTTC.